This TCR beta chain appears in the sequencing data of a study of blood T cells in healthy people across ages. Turning to the study itself: Template switching captured about one barcoded beta molecule per two T cells.

About this clonotype: Its matching antigen is unknown.

Then a second PCR, running roughly 7 to 12 cycles, was carried out with a sample-barcoded 5' primer and a J-beta primer mix. TCRdb recomputed calls from the 5' RACE reads with MiXCR, one row per CDR3 protein. The top ten clones hold around 2.1% of a sample with over 1,500,000 distinct CDR3 sequences, less than 50% of them seen once. For every donor, a draw yielded around 10 milliliters of peripheral blood. Findings of the study overall: Since the PBMCs were unsorted, naive and antigen-experienced cells could not be conclusively compared. Older age coincided with a roughly linear decline in TCR beta diversity per million T cells.

The germline V gene encodes CDR1 SGHRS and CDR2 YFSETQ. Trimming stripped 0 bases from V and 5 bases from J, with 17 bases between. This CDR3 has 17 residues. The source is a woman aged 40 to 50 in good health. Material for sequencing was blood. V and J are TRBV5-1 and TRBJ2-2; D not certain. CDR3 in amino acids: CASSLASVPLETGELFF. The CDR3 DNA reads as TGCGCCAGCAGCTTGGCTTCGGTCCCCCTGGAGACCGGGGAGCTGTTTTTT.